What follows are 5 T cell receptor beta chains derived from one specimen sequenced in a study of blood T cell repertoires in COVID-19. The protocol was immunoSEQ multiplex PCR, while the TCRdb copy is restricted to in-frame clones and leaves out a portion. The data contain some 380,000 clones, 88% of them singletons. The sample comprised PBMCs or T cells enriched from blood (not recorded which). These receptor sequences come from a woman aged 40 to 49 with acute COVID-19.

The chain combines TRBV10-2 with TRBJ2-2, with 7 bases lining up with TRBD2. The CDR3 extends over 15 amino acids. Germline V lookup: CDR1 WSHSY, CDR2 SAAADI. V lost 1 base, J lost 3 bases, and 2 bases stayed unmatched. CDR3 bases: TGCGCCAGCAGTGAGTTGGGGGGGTACACCGGGGAGCTGTTTTTT. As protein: CASSELGGYTGELFF.

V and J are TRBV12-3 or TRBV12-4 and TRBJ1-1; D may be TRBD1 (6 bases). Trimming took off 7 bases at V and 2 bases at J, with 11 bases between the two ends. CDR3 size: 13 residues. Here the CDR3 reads CASKRQDNTEAFF. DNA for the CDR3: TGTGCCAGCAAGCGACAGGATAACACTGAAGCTTTCTTT.

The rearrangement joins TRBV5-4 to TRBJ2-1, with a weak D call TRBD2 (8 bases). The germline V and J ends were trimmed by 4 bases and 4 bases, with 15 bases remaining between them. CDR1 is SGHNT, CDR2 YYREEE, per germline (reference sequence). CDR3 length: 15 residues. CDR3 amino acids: CASSPGGLEYNEQFF. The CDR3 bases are TGTGCCAGCAGCCCAGGGGGACTAGAGTACAATGAGCAGTTCTTC.

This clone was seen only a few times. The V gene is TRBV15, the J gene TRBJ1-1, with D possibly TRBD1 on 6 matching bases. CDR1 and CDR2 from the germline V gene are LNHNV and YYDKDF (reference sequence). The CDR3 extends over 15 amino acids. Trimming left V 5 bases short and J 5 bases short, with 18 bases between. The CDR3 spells CATSLSTGPVTEAFF. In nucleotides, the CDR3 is TGTGCCACCAGCTTGTCGACAGGTCCTGTAACTGAAGCTTTCTTT.

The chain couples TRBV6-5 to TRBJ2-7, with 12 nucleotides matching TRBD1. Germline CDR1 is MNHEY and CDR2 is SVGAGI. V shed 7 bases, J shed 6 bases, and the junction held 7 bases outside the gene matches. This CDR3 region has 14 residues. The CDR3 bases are TGTGCCAGCAAATCCGGGACAGGGGGCCGCGAGCAGTACTTC. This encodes CASKSGTGGREQYF.